A single sample gave rise to the 17 T cell receptor beta chains below, sequenced in a study of blood T cell repertoires in COVID-19. Here immunoSEQ multiplex PCR was the method, and the copy in TCRdb shows in-frame clones only, minus some. The data contain more than 100,000 clones, about 89% of them seen just once; the ten biggest clones take up roughly 2.5%. The material sequenced was peripheral blood. These receptors were taken from a man in his forties or fifties with active COVID-19.

The rearrangement uses TRBV12-3 or TRBV12-4 and TRBJ1-1; the D gene is possibly TRBD1 (5 bases). The CDR3 covers 12 residues. V was shortened by 6 bases and J by 13 bases, with 18 bases between the two germline ends. The CDR3 DNA reads as TGTGCCAGCAGGCAGAGTACTTTCAGGGTTTTCTTT. It codes for CASRQSTFRVFF.

J is TRBJ2-2 and V is TRBV3-1 (or the pseudogene TRBV3-2); possible D gene TRBD1, 5 bases. Per germline, CDR1 LGHDT and CDR2 YNNKEL (reference sequence). The V and J ends lost 4 bases and 5 bases respectively, with 17 bases between them. This CDR3 region has 16 residues. As DNA, the CDR3 is TGTGCCAGCAGCCTTCGCAGGGCTGCAAATACCGGGGAGCTGTTTTTT. Amino acids: CASSLRRAANTGELFF.

Here the CDR3 reads CASSMRGRGRYEQYF. The DNA for the CDR3 is TGTGCCAGCAGCATGCGGGGCAGGGGGCGTTACGAGCAGTACTTC. The chain is built from TRBV21-1 and TRBJ2-7; whether TRBD1, the table's D call, matches the DNA was not checked. TRBV21-1 is a pseudogene locus. This CDR3 contains 15 residues.

This clone was picked up a small number of times. The V gene is TRBV15, the J gene TRBJ2-5; a weak D match, TRBD1 (6 bases). The germline gives CDR1 LNHNV, CDR2 YYDKDF (reference sequence). The CDR3 loop spans 15 amino acids. Trimming took 7 bases from V and 4 from J, leaving 19 bases between them. CDR3 sequence: CATKGDPHPGETQYF. The CDR3 coding sequence is TGTGCCACCAAGGGGGACCCACACCCGGGAGAGACCCAGTACTTC.

The CDR3 DNA sequence: TGTGCTAGTGGTCCGGAGGGCGAGAAACTGTTTTTT. Its translation: CASGPEGEKLFF. This chain links TRBV12-5 with TRBJ1-4, with D unresolved. Germline CDR1 LGHNT, CDR2 FRNRAP. There are 12 residues in the CDR3. Deletions cut 5 bases from V and 11 bases from J, with 12 bases between.

The chain links TRBV6-2 or TRBV6-3 to TRBJ2-5; D gene uncertain. Germline V gives CDR1 MNHEY, CDR2 SVGEGT. The germline V and J ends were trimmed by 5 bases and 1 base, with 11 bases remaining between them. The CDR3 runs 14 residues. The CDR3 is CASSTPPGQETQYF. In DNA, the CDR3 is TGTGCCAGCAGTACCCCTCCAGGCCAAGAGACCCAGTACTTC.

The chain recombines TRBV7-9 with TRBJ2-2; 12 nucleotides align to TRBD2. This CDR3 region has 18 residues. The germline V gene encodes CDR1 SEHNR and CDR2 FQNEAQ (reference sequence). The junction had 9 bases not matched to a gene; V was cut back by 6 bases and J by 1 base. CDR3 region: CASSRASGGARNTGELFF. The CDR3 DNA reads TGTGCCAGCAGTCGTGCTAGCGGGGGGGCCAGGAACACCGGGGAGCTGTTTTTT.

This clone was found a few times. V gene TRBV6-4 combines with J gene TRBJ2-1; 9 bases agree with TRBD2. Losses at the gene ends were 6 bases for V and 2 bases for J; bases not matched to a gene: 2. Germline CDR1 and CDR2: MRHNA and SNTAGT. The CDR3 length is 14 residues. The CDR3, as DNA: TGTGCCAGCAGCAGCGGGGGGCCCTACAATGAGCAGTTCTTC. This sequence encodes CASSSGGPYNEQFF.

The chain has TRBV9 and TRBJ1-4; D is ambiguous. Germline V CDR1 and CDR2: SGDLS, YYNGEE. V lost 4 bases to trimming and J lost 3 bases, with 10 bases between them. The CDR3 runs to 14 residues. Written as DNA, the CDR3 is TGTGCCAGCAGCTCGGGTAATTCTAATGAAAAACTGTTTTTT. Protein product: CASSSGNSNEKLFF.

V gene TRBV18 combines with J gene TRBJ2-3; 7 positions match TRBD2. This CDR3 comprises 16 residues. Germline loops: CDR1 KGHSH, CDR2 LQKENI. V shed 10 bases, J shed 3 bases, and the junction held 16 bases outside the gene matches. The CDR3 nucleotides are TGTGCCACGACCAGACTAGCTCCTCAGATAACAGATACGCAGTATTTT. Residues: CATTRLAPQITDTQYF.

V usage is TRBV5-1 and J usage is TRBJ1-1, with unresolved D. The CDR3 extends over 13 amino acids. Germline V gene data show CDR1 as SGHRS and CDR2 as YFSETQ. Trimming took off 4 bases at V and 0 bases at J, with 7 bases between the two ends. The CDR3 spells CASSGALNTEAFF. The CDR3 nucleotides read TGCGCCAGCAGCGGAGCCTTGAACACTGAAGCTTTCTTT.

The chain carries TRBV3-1 (or the pseudogene TRBV3-2) and TRBJ2-2; TRBD2 aligns across 8 bases. This CDR3 spans 15 amino acids. Unmatched junction bases numbered 6, after V lost 4 bases and J lost 5 bases. The germline CDR1 and CDR2 sequences are LGHDT and YNNKEL (reference sequence). The CDR3, as DNA: TGTGCCAGCAGCCTGGGTTTAGCGGGGACCGGGGAGCTGTTTTTT. Its translation is CASSLGLAGTGELFF.

This chain uses TRBV7-9 with TRBJ1-1; D is unresolved. V dropped 0 bases and J dropped 2 bases, with 7 bases sitting between them. Germline V CDR1 and CDR2: SEHNR, FQNEAQ (reference sequence). The CDR3 is made up of 14 amino acids. The CDR3 DNA sequence: TGTGCCAGCAGCTTAGCGCGGGCTAACACTGAAGCTTTCTTT. The encoded protein is CASSLARANTEAFF.

The rearrangement uses TRBV4-1 and TRBJ1-2; the D is unclear. This CDR3 has 15 residues. V shed 8 bases and J shed 3 bases, with 19 bases lying between them. CDR1 and CDR2 (germline): MGHRA, YSYEKL. CDR3 residues: CASSGGHPEDYGYTF. The CDR3 DNA sequence: TGCGCCAGCTCTGGAGGTCACCCGGAGGACTATGGCTACACCTTC.

The table lists this clone with a few counts. The V gene is TRBV4-3, the J gene TRBJ2-1; TRBD2 aligns across 10 bases. The ends lost 0 bases at V and 6 bases at J; junction bases unmatched: 5. CDR3 length: 16 amino acids. CDR1 and CDR2 from the germline V gene are LGHNA and YSLEER. Here the CDR3 DNA reads TGCGCCAGCAGCCAAGATAGGGCTAGCGGGGGCAATGAGCAGTTCTTC. Its translation: CASSQDRASGGNEQFF.

The chain carries TRBV11-1 and TRBJ2-5; maybe TRBD2 (5 bases). V was shortened by 2 bases and J by 4 bases, with 11 bases between the two germline ends. CDR3 length: 14 residues. Germline CDR1 and CDR2: SGHAT and FQDESV (reference sequence). The CDR3 region is CASSLNPGGETQYF. CDR3 nucleotides: TGTGCCAGCAGCTTAAACCCAGGAGGAGAGACCCAGTACTTC.

The chain uses TRBV25-1 and TRBJ2-7; D uncertain. This CDR3 region has 13 residues. Germline CDR1 is MGHDK and CDR2 is SYGVNS. Trimming shortened V by 5 bases and J by 3 bases, and 11 bases separated the two germline ends. The CDR3 DNA reads as TGTGCCAGCAGTCGTCTCCCACTCTACGAGCAGTACTTC. This gives the protein CASSRLPLYEQYF.